This T cell receptor beta chain was identified during a study of OX40 agonist ivuxolimab in advanced cancers. Across the study: Patient treatment consisted of intravenous ivuxolimab administration every 2 weeks at 0.01 to 10 mg/kg.

The J segment lost 3 bases and the V segment lost 4 bases, leaving 7 bases of the junction unmatched. Germline CDR1 and CDR2: SGDLS and YYNGEE. The CDR3 consists of 15 residues. TCRdb keeps only in-frame clones here, not all; method: immunoSEQ multiplex PCR. Of roughly 80,000 clones detected, approximately 89% appear once; the ten largest clones hold approximately 2%. The V and J genes are TRBV9 and TRBJ2-7, with 10 positions matching TRBD1. The TCR sequence derives from an adult with an advanced solid tumor such as melanoma, head and neck, liver or kidney cancer. Sequencing used CD4+ or CD8+ T cells sorted from blood, obtained in a trial of the OX40 agonist ivuxolimab. CDR3 amino acids: CASSPRQGAGYEQYF. The CDR3 region has the DNA TGTGCCAGCAGCCCCCGACAGGGGGCGGGCTACGAGCAGTACTTC. Based on the CDR3 plus reference TRBV9 and TRBJ2-7, the full variable domain is DSGVTQTPKHLITATGQRVTLRCSPRSGDLSVYWYQQSLDQGLQFLIQYYNGEERAKGNILERFSAQQFPDLHSELNLSSLELGDSALYFCASSPRQGAGYEQYFGPGTRLTVT.